These 29 T cell receptor beta chains were all obtained from the same sample, sequenced in a study of lung T cells in sarcoidosis with Löfgren's syndrome. TCRdb passed the reads through MiXCR, listing each CDR3 protein once. The sample records 55,000 to 80,000 distinct CDR3 sequences, 21% being singletons. The sequenced sample was CD4+ T cells from PBMCs. These TCRs come from a human donor with sarcoidosis (Löfgren's syndrome or another form), or a control subject (not recorded which).

There are many counts of this clonotype. V usage is TRBV28 and J usage is TRBJ2-7; D unclear. V lost 3 bases and J 6 bases, leaving 9 bases between the germline ends. This CDR3 region has 12 residues. Germline-derived CDR1 and CDR2 are MDHEN and SYDVKM. The CDR3 is CASSFPPSEQYF. CDR3 bases: TGTGCCAGCAGTTTCCCACCCTCCGAGCAGTACTTC. Full variable domain (outside the CDR3, taken from reference TRBV28 and TRBJ2-7): DVKVTQSSRYLVKRTGEKVFLECVQDMDHENMFWYRQDPGLGLRLIYFSYDVKMKEKGDIPEGYSVSREKKERFSLILESASTNQTSMYLCASSFPPSEQYFGPGTRLTVT.

In its sample, this clonotype was seen a few times. The rearrangement uses TRBV5-1 and TRBJ1-1, with 7 nucleotides matching TRBD1. CDR3 length equals 15 residues. The germline CDR1 and CDR2 sequences are SGHRS and YFSETQ. V lost 1 base and J lost 5; bases outside the gene matches: 8. DNA for the CDR3: TGCGCCAGCAGCTTGTACGAAGGGGGCCGGACTGAAGCTTTCTTT. Protein product: CASSLYEGGRTEAFF. The complete variable domain, with remaining parts taken from reference TRBV5-1 and TRBJ1-1, reads KAGVTQTPRYLIKTRGQQVTLSCSPISGHRSVSWYQQTPGQGLQFLFEYFSETQRNKGNFPGRFSGRQFSNSRSEMNVSTLELGDSALYLCASSLYEGGRTEAFFGQGTRLTVV.

This clonotype was counted a few times. A clone one base away is much larger, so this may be a read error. The CDR3 end shows no conserved phenylalanine or tryptophan, and so a read error is likely. The chain links TRBV20-1 to TRBJ2-7, with 9 positions matching TRBD1. V shed 4 bases, J shed 2 bases, and the junction held 9 bases outside the gene matches. This CDR3 has 15 residues. Germline V gene data show CDR1 as DFQATT and CDR2 as SNEGSKA (reference sequence). The CDR3 spells CSANPGTGSAYEQYL. The CDR3 DNA is TGCAGTGCTAACCCCGGGACAGGGTCTGCCTACGAGCAGTACCTC.

This clonotype showed up just a few times. The chain combines TRBV2 with TRBJ2-1; no firm D call. Germline V gene data show CDR1 as SNHLY and CDR2 as FYNNEI. Between the trimmed V and J ends, which lost 6 bases and 12 bases, there was a span of 12 bases. The CDR3 sequence is 11 residues long. DNA of the CDR3: TGTGCCAGCAGAACTGCCTCACGGCAGTTCTTC. Translated, it gives CASRTASRQFF.

This clonotype occurred many times. The chain combines TRBV6-1 with TRBJ2-7, with D perhaps matching TRBD1 (5 bases). Germline values: CDR1 MNHNS, CDR2 SASEGT. CDR3 length equals 16 residues. V was clipped by 5 bases and J by 1 base, with 18 bases between them. The CDR3 DNA reads TGTGCCAGCAGTTGGCGTTCACGGGCAGGGTCCTACGAGCAGTACTTC. It codes for CASSWRSRAGSYEQYF.

This clonotype was counted between two and nine times. CDR3 in DNA: TGTGCCAGCAGCGTGCGGGGGGCGCGGGAGACCCAGTACTTC. It encodes CASSVRGARETQYF. The chain carries TRBV3-1 and TRBJ2-5; 8 nucleotides align to TRBD2. The CDR3 consists of 14 residues. Germline V gives CDR1 LGHDT, CDR2 YNNKEL (reference sequence). V lost 5 bases and J lost 5; bases outside the gene matches: 7.

This clonotype was counted many times. The gene calls are TRBV11-2 and TRBJ2-3; 9 bases agree with TRBD1. The germline gives CDR1 SGHAT, CDR2 FQNNGV. The V and J ends lost 3 bases and 1 base, in that order; junction bases with no gene match: 5. The CDR3 covers 16 residues. The DNA of the CDR3 is TGTGCCAGCAGCTTCTACGGGACAGGGCGCACAGATACGCAGTATTTT. This sequence encodes CASSFYGTGRTDTQYF. The variable domain in full, completed from reference TRBV11-2 and TRBJ2-3, reads EAGVAQSPRYKIIEKRQSVAFWCNPISGHATLYWYQQILGQGPKLLIQFQNNGVVDDSQLPKDRFSAERLKGVDSTLKIQPAKLEDSAVYLCASSFYGTGRTDTQYFGPGTRLTVL.

This clonotype has a count of ten or more. V and J are TRBV20-1 and TRBJ2-1, with a weak D call TRBD2 (6 bases). Germline values: CDR1 DFQATT, CDR2 SNEGSKA (reference sequence). This CDR3 has 13 amino acids. The V gene lost 5 bases and the J gene lost 7 bases, with 15 bases spanning the gap. Here the CDR3 reads CSAGGTSSNEQFF. The CDR3 DNA reads as TGCAGTGCTGGAGGGACTTCCAGTAATGAGCAGTTCTTC.

This clonotype was observed many times. The chain links TRBV6-6 to TRBJ2-7; 9 bases agree with TRBD2. The germline CDR1 and CDR2 sequences are MNHNY and SVGAGI (reference sequence). The CDR3 has 15 residues. The ends lost 0 bases at V and 4 bases at J; junction bases unmatched: 4. This chain's CDR3 is CASSYSGSGRYEQYF. DNA of the CDR3: TGTGCCAGCAGTTACTCGGGTAGCGGGAGATACGAGCAGTACTTC.

At least ten counts were recorded for this clonotype. The V gene is TRBV4-1, the J gene TRBJ2-5; maybe TRBD2 (6 bases). V gave up 0 bases and J gave up 1 base, with 15 bases separating them. The CDR3 is made up of 17 amino acids. The germline gives CDR1 MGHRA, CDR2 YSYEKL. The CDR3 DNA sequence: TGCGCCAGCAGCCAAGATCGTAGCGGCAGGGCCCAAGAGACCCAGTACTTC. It specifies CASSQDRSGRAQETQYF.

This clonotype was found many times. This chain links TRBV7-9 with TRBJ2-5; 12 nucleotides match TRBD2. Germline loops: CDR1 SEHNR, CDR2 FQNEAQ (reference sequence). This CDR3 region has 14 residues. Germline trimming cut 7 bases from V and 7 bases from J; bases unmatched to any gene: 7. The CDR3 reads CASTTSGGQTTQYF. CDR3 coding DNA: TGTGCCAGCACGACTAGCGGGGGCCAGACGACCCAGTACTTC.

In this sample, this clonotype turned up a few times. The V call is TRBV11-2, the J call TRBJ2-1; 13 bases align to TRBD2. The CDR3 extends over 16 amino acids. Germline CDR1 reads SGHAT; CDR2 reads FQNNGV. The V segment lost 3 bases and the J segment 8 bases; nucleotides outside the gene matches: 7. This CDR3 is CASSFETSGRRDEQFF. The CDR3, as DNA: TGTGCCAGCAGCTTTGAGACTAGCGGGAGGAGAGATGAGCAGTTCTTC.

The chain employs TRBV18 and TRBJ2-7; D might be TRBD2 (6 bases). V shed 5 bases and J shed 4 bases, with 9 bases lying between them. Germline V CDR1 and CDR2: KGHSH, LQKENI. This CDR3 region has 12 residues. The CDR3 reads CASSISGYEQYV. The CDR3 DNA reads TGTGCCAGCTCAATAAGCGGGTACGAGCAGTACGTC.

The sample holds many counts of this clonotype. The chain uses TRBV6-1 and TRBJ1-3; D gene ambiguous. The germline V gene encodes CDR1 MNHNS and CDR2 SASEGT. This CDR3 is built from 16 residues. The ends were cut back, 7 bases at V and 0 bases at J, with 16 bases in the middle. CDR3 DNA: TGTGCCAGCACCCGCGGCAGGCTATCCTCTGGAAACACCATATATTTT. The encoded protein is CASTRGRLSSGNTIYF.

This clonotype was seen repeatedly, ten times or more. This chain connects TRBV28 to TRBJ2-7; D not certain. CDR1 and CDR2 (germline): MDHEN, SYDVKM. The CDR3 spans 14 residues. Trimming cost V 5 bases and J 12 bases, with 23 bases left between them. This chain's CDR3 is CASSPNRNFGRTYF. The CDR3 region has the DNA TGTGCCAGCAGTCCGAATCGGAACTTCGGACGTACGTACTTC.

This clonotype was recorded at least ten times. The chain links TRBV6-6 to TRBJ1-2; D is undetermined. The germline V and J ends were trimmed by 2 bases and 4 bases, with 11 bases remaining between them. This CDR3 has 14 amino acids. Germline CDR1 and CDR2: MNHNY and SVGAGI (reference sequence). This chain's CDR3 is CASSYLAFGYGYTF. The CDR3 DNA reads TGTGCCAGCAGTTACCTGGCATTTGGCTATGGCTACACCTTC.

This clonotype came up many times. The gene calls are TRBV6-1 and TRBJ2-5, with TRBD2 matching 10 bases. The germline gives CDR1 MNHNS, CDR2 SASEGT. After removal of 8 bases from V and 13 bases from J, the junction contained 16 bases not matched to a gene. The CDR3 contains 14 residues. CDR3 sequence: CASSRGSGGPTAYF. In DNA, the CDR3 is TGTGCCAGCTCTAGGGGTAGCGGGGGGCCCACGGCGTACTTC.

This clonotype was seen repeatedly, ten times or more. J is TRBJ1-5 and V is TRBV24-1, with no clear D. Looked up from germline, CDR1 is KGHDR and CDR2 is SFDVKD. The CDR3 is made up of 14 amino acids. Trimming pared 5 bases from V and 4 bases from J, leaving 11 bases between. Here the CDR3 reads CATSGAGMNQPQHF. CDR3 coding DNA: TGTGCCACCAGTGGTGCAGGCATGAATCAGCCCCAGCATTTT.

This clonotype was observed at least ten times. The chain has TRBV6-6 and TRBJ1-6, with a weak D call TRBD1 (6 bases). Trimming cost V 1 base and J 6 bases, with 16 bases left between them. This CDR3 comprises 17 residues. Germline V CDR1 and CDR2: MNHNY, SVGAGI (reference sequence). The CDR3 here is CASSYLSRGPSNSPLHF. In nucleotides, the CDR3 is TGTGCCAGCAGTTACTTGTCTCGGGGGCCAAGTAATTCACCCCTCCACTTT.

About this clonotype itself: Compared with germline, one end of the junction differs, possibly owing to a read error. The chain combines TRBV4-1 with TRBJ2-3; 8 bases align to TRBD1. CDR1 and CDR2 (germline): MGHRA, YSYEKL. The CDR3 length is 15 residues. The CDR3: CASRQDQGAIDTQYF. In DNA, the CDR3 is TGCGCCAGCCGCCAAGATCAGGGGGCAATAGATACGCAGTATTTT.

This clonotype was observed at least ten times. In nucleotides, the CDR3 is TGCAGTGCTAGAGATCTGGCCCCTGGGCAGCCCCAGCATTTT. Translation gives CSARDLAPGQPQHF. V usage is TRBV20-1 and J usage is TRBJ1-5; D ambiguous. The germline V gene has CDR1 DFQATT and CDR2 SNEGSKA (reference sequence). V was cut by 0 bases and J by 7 bases, with 13 bases left in between. CDR3 length equals 14 residues.

CDR3 sequence (DNA): TGTGCCAGCAGTCCCAGACAGGACCTGAACACTGAAGCTTTCTTT. As protein: CASSPRQDLNTEAFF. The chain couples TRBV12-3 or TRBV12-4 to TRBJ1-1; D might be TRBD1 (6 bases). This CDR3 has 15 residues. Between the trimmed V and J ends, which lost 5 bases and 0 bases, there was a span of 13 bases.

This rearrangement joins TRBV12-3 or TRBV12-4 to TRBJ2-1; 13 bases align to TRBD2. The CDR3 covers 18 residues. V lost 8 bases and J lost 7; bases outside the gene matches: 17. Written as DNA, the CDR3 is TGTGCCAGCCGTCGTAGGGACCTACTAGCGGGGGGGATAAATGAGCAGTTCTTC. Translated, it gives CASRRRDLLAGGINEQFF.

This clonotype was recorded many times. This chain links TRBV27 with TRBJ2-1, with 7 bases fitting TRBD1. Germline-derived CDR1 and CDR2 are MNHEY and SMNVEV (reference sequence). Unmatched junction bases numbered 2, after V lost 2 bases and J lost 1 base. The CDR3 has 15 amino acids. In DNA form, the CDR3 reads TGTGCCAGCAGTTTAATGACAGGGTCCTACAATGAGCAGTTCTTC. Protein sequence: CASSLMTGSYNEQFF.

At least ten counts were recorded for this clonotype. This chain links TRBV18 with TRBJ1-1; 11 bases map to TRBD1. Trimming removed 6 bases from V and 4 bases from J; junction bases left unmatched: 4. The CDR3 extends over 14 amino acids. Looked up from germline, CDR1 is KGHSH and CDR2 is LQKENI. The CDR3, as DNA: TGTGCCAGCTCCTTCGGGACAGGGGGCACTGAAGCTTTCTTT. As protein: CASSFGTGGTEAFF.

This clonotype came up a few times. The chain couples TRBV3-1 to TRBJ1-1; D remains unclear. The CDR3 is 12 amino acids. V lost 4 bases, J lost 5 bases, and 8 bases lay in between. Germline lookup yields CDR1 LGHDT and CDR2 YNNKEL (reference sequence). The CDR3 region is CASSPVGTEAFF. The DNA of the CDR3 is TGTGCCAGCAGCCCGGTCGGTACTGAAGCTTTCTTT. The full variable domain, with the rest looked up from reference TRBV3-1 and TRBJ1-1, is DTAVSQTPKYLVTQMGNDKSIKCEQNLGHDTMYWYKQDSKKFLKIMFSYNNKELIINETVPNRFSPKSPDKAHLNLHINSLELGDSAVYFCASSPVGTEAFFGQGTRLTVV.

This clonotype was seen repeatedly, ten times or more. V usage is TRBV7-9 and J usage is TRBJ2-7; D possibly corresponds to TRBD2 (6 bases). CDR3 length: 17 residues. CDR1 and CDR2 from the germline V gene are SEHNR and FQNEAQ (reference sequence). Trimming pared 1 base from V and 3 bases from J, leaving 19 bases between. CDR3 sequence (DNA): TGTGCCAGCAGCTTAGGAGAGCGGGCGGGTTTAAACTACGAGCAGTACTTC. Its protein is CASSLGERAGLNYEQYF.

J is TRBJ1-2 and V is TRBV2; TRBD1 aligns across 8 bases. Germline V CDR1 and CDR2: SNHLY, FYNNEI. The CDR3 is 11 amino acids. V dropped 9 bases and J dropped 8; count of bases not matched to a gene: 5. The CDR3 loop is CAREDRGGYTF. The CDR3 region has the DNA TGTGCCAGAGAAGACAGGGGCGGCTACACCTTC. Filled out from reference TRBV2 and TRBJ1-2, the complete variable domain reads EPEVTQTPSHQVTQMGQEVILRCVPISNHLYFYWYRQILGQKVEFLVSFYNNEISEKSEIFDDQFSVERPDGSNFTLKIRSTKLEDSAMYFCAREDRGGYTFGSGTRLTVV.

This clonotype was observed a handful of times. J is TRBJ2-7 and V is TRBV28; a weak D match, TRBD1 (6 bases). The CDR3 runs to 15 residues. Trimming took 6 bases from V and 3 from J, leaving 18 bases between them. The V gene's germline CDR1 is MDHEN and CDR2 SYDVKM. The CDR3 sequence: CASSSGTSPVYEQYF. For the CDR3, the DNA is TGTGCCAGCAGCTCAGGGACAAGCCCCGTCTACGAGCAGTACTTC.